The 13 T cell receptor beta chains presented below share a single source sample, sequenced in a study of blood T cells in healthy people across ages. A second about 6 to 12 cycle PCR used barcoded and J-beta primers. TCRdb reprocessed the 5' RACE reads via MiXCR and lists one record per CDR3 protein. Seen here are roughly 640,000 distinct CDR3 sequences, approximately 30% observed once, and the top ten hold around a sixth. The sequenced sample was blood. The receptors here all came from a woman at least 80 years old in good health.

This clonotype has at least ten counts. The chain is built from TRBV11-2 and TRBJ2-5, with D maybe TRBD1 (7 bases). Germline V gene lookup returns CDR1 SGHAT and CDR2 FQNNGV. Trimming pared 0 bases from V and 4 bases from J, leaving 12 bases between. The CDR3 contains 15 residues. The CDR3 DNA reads TGTGCCAGCAGCTTAGATGGGCAGGGGGGAGAGACCCAGTACTTC. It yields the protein CASSLDGQGGETQYF.

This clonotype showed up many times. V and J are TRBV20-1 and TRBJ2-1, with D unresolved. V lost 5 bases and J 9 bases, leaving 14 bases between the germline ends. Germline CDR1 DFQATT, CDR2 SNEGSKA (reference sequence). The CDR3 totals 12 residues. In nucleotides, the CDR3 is TGCAGTGCTTCCCCTAGACCCAGTGAGCAGTTCTTC. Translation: CSASPRPSEQFF.

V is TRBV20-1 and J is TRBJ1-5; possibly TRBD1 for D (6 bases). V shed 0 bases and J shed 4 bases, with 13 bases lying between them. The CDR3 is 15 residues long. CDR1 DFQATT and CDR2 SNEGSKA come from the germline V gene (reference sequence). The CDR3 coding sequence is TGCAGTGCTAGAGATCGGGACATTAGGAATCAGCCCCAGCATTTT. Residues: CSARDRDIRNQPQHF.

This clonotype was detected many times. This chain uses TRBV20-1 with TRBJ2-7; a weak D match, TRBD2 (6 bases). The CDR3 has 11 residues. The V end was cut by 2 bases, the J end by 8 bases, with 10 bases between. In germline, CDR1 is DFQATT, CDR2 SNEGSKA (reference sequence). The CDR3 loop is CSARLGTQQYF. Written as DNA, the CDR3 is TGCAGTGCTAGATTGGGGACTCAGCAGTACTTC.

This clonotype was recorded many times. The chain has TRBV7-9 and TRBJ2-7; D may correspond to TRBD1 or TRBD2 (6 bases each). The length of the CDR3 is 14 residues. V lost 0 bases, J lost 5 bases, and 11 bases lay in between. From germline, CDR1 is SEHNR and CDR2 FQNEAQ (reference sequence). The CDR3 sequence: CASSLARGLNEQYF. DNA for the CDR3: TGTGCCAGCAGCTTAGCTCGGGGGCTCAACGAGCAGTACTTC.

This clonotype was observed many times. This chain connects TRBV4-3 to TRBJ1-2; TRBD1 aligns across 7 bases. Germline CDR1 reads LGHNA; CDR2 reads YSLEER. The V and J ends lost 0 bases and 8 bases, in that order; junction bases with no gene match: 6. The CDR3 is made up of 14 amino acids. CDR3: CASSQDQGVGGYTF. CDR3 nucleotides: TGCGCCAGCAGCCAAGATCAGGGGGTGGGGGGCTACACCTTC.

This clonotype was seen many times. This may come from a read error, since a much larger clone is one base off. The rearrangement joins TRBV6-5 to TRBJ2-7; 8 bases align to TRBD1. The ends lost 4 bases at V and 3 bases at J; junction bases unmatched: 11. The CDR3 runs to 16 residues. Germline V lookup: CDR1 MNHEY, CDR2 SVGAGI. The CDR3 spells CASSSGTGLERYEQYF. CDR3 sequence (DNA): TGTGCCAGCAGTTCCGGGACAGGACTCGAACGCTACGAGCAGTACTTC.

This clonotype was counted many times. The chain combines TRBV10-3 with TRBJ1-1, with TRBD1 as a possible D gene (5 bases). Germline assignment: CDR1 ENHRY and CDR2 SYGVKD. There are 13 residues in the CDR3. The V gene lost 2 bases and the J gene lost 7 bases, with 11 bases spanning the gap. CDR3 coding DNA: TGTGCCATCAGTGAGATCCGGGACCATGAAGCTTTCTTT. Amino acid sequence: CAISEIRDHEAFF.

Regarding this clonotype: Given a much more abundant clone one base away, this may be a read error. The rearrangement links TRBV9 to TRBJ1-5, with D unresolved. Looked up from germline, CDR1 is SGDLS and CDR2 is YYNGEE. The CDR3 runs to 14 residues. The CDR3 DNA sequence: TGTGCCGGCAGCGTAGCCGGGGTTAATCAGCCCCAGCATTTT. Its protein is CAGSVAGVNQPQHF.

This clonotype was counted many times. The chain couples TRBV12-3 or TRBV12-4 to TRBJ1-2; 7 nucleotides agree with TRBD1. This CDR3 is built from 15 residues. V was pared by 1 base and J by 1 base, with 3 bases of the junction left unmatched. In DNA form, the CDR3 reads TGTGCCAGCAGTTTAGAAACAGGGGTTAACTATGGCTACACCTTC. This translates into CASSLETGVNYGYTF.

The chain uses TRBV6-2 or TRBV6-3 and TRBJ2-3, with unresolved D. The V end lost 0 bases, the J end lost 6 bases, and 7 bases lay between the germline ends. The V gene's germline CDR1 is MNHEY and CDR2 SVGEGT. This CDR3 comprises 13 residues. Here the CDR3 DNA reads TGTGCCAGCAGTTACTCGACTGGGGATACGCAGTATTTT. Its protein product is CASSYSTGDTQYF.

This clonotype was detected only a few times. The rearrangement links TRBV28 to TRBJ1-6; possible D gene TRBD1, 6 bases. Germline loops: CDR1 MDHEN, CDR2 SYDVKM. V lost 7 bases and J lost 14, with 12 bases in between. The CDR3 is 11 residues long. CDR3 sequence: CASTGTTSLHF. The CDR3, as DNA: TGTGCCAGCACCGGGACAACCTCCCTCCACTTT.

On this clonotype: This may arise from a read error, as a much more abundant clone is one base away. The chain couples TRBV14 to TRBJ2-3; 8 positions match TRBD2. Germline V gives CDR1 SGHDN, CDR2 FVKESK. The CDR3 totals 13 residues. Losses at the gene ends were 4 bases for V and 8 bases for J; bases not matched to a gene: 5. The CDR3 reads CASSRGGSGTQYF. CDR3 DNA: TGTGCCAGCAGCCGCGGGGGGTCCGGTACGCAGTATTTT.